The entry below describes one T cell receptor (beta chain). Method: immunoSEQ multiplex PCR; TCRdb's copy keeps in-frame clones and lacks some. The sample includes fewer than 35,000 clones, just over 90% of them seen just once. The CDR3 is 12 residues long. Germline V gene sequence: CDR1 SGHRS, CDR2 YFSETQ. Trimming shortened V by 1 base and J by 5 bases, and 6 bases separated the two germline ends. This sample was included in a study of T cell changes during pregnancy in multiple sclerosis. The chain combines TRBV5-1 with TRBJ1-1; D not certain. This receptor was obtained from a female donor with multiple sclerosis, enrolled in a pregnancy study. The sample was CD4+ T cells from peripheral blood mononuclear cells, taken after pregnancy. Here the CDR3 DNA reads TGCGCCAGCAGCTTGAGAGGGACTGAAGCTTTCTTT. Protein: CASSLRGTEAFF.